This TCR beta chain was identified in a study of breast tumors, draining lymph nodes, adjacent tissues. Findings and limits, study-wide: The data were judged consistent with most tumor T cells coming from lymph node and expanding in tumor. Tumor TCR diversity was below lymph nodes but above nontumor tissue.

Axillary draining lymph nodes of breast cancer patients supplied the node samples. A single record per CDR3 protein comes from TCRdb applying MiXCR to the multiplex PCR reads. The data hold about 110,000 distinct CDR3 sequences, with less than 40% observed a single time. As to this clonotype: Antigen specificity is unknown.

Trimming stripped 4 bases from V and 12 bases from J, with 18 bases between. Germline V gene data show CDR1 as SGHDN and CDR2 as FVKESK. This CDR3 has 13 amino acids. The rearrangement links TRBV14 to TRBJ1-2, with a tentative D call TRBD1 (5 bases). The TCR originated in a female donor with breast cancer. Some clones in this sample may be carry-over from other donors' samples. The sequenced sample was axillary lymph node tissue. The CDR3 DNA follows: TGTGCCAGCAGCCGGGACTCGAGCTCTGGAAACACCTTC. Translation: CASSRDSSSGNTF.